The present T cell receptor (beta chain) was sequenced within a study of T cell repertoires in cytomegalovirus infection. Germline V gene lookup returns CDR1 MNHNS and CDR2 SASEGT. The length of the CDR3 is 16 residues. With V trimmed by 2 bases and J by 0 bases, 4 bases remained unmatched. The sample holds a few counts of this clonotype. Antigen unknown. TCRdb itself ran the reads through MiXCR, one entry per CDR3 protein. Of hundreds of thousands of distinct CDR3 sequences listed, 25% to 40% were seen once; the top ten hold about an eighth. The rearrangement links TRBV6-1 to TRBJ1-3; 7 bases line up with TRBD1. The input for sequencing was cultured CD8+ T cells from PBMCs, taken from culture after CMV antigen stimulation. The clonotype comes from a human donor in good health (CMV status not recorded). Some clones in this sample may be carry-over from other donors' samples. In nucleotides, the CDR3 is TGTGCCAGCAGTGAAACAGGGGAATACTCTGGAAACACCATATATTTT. Residues: CASSETGEYSGNTIYF.